The rows below give T cell receptor beta chains drawn from one sample of a study of blood T cell repertoires in COVID-19. Assay used: immunoSEQ multiplex PCR; TCRdb lists only in-frame clones, some missing. The repertoire holds 120,000 or so clones, around 81% seen once, with roughly 15% in the top ten. Sequencing input: peripheral blood. The receptor set was obtained from a man aged 25-45 years with COVID-19, enrolled during active disease. CDR3s include the opening cysteine and the closing phenylalanine or tryptophan. Fields, in order: CDR3 DNA, CDR3 protein, D gene, J gene, V gene, clone size. A D gene is named only where the DNA matches it firmly. Rows give clone size only sometimes, using once, few, many, or a class for an expanded clone.

cdr3_nt: TGTGCCAGCAGTTACAACATTTACGGGTCCAGGGAATTAAGCAATGAGCAGTTCTTC
cdr3_aa: CASSYNIYGSRELSNEQFF
d_call: NA
j_call: TRBJ2-1
v_call: TRBV6-2/TRBV6-3
clone_size: NA

cdr3_nt: TGTGCCAGCAGCCGGCAGGGGGAGGACTATGGCTACACCTTC
cdr3_aa: CASSRQGEDYGYTF
d_call: TRBD1
j_call: TRBJ1-2
v_call: TRBV5-4
clone_size: NA

cdr3_nt: TGCAGCGTTGAAGGGTCCGGGACAGGGGGGAAAATCTACGAGCAGTACTTC
cdr3_aa: CSVEGSGTGGKIYEQYF
d_call: TRBD1
j_call: TRBJ2-7
v_call: TRBV29-1
clone_size: NA

cdr3_nt: TGTGCCAGCAGCTTATTCGCCCCGTGGAGGGAATACTATGGCTACACCTTC
cdr3_aa: CASSLFAPWREYYGYTF
d_call: NA
j_call: TRBJ1-2
v_call: TRBV7-2
clone_size: NA

cdr3_nt: TGTACCAGCAGCCTTAGCGGCAACCAAGAGACCCAGTACTTC
cdr3_aa: CTSSLSGNQETQYF
d_call: NA
j_call: TRBJ2-5
v_call: TRBV7-3
clone_size: once

cdr3_nt: TGTGCCAGCTCACCACCGGGGACAGGGGAGAGCACTGAAGCTTTCTTT
cdr3_aa: CASSPPGTGESTEAFF
d_call: TRBD1
j_call: TRBJ1-1
v_call: TRBV18
clone_size: few

cdr3_nt: TGTGCCTGGAGCGCATTCCGGGACGCAGGAGGGTATGGCTACACCTTC
cdr3_aa: CAWSAFRDAGGYGYTF
d_call: NA
j_call: TRBJ1-2
v_call: TRBV30
clone_size: NA

cdr3_nt: TGCGGGCTGGGGGGGCCATCACCCCTCCACTTT
cdr3_aa: CGLGGPSPLHF
d_call: NA
j_call: TRBJ1-6
v_call: TRBV20-1
clone_size: NA

cdr3_nt: TGTGCCAGCAGCTTAGCGGACAGGACTTTTTTCGGGACTGAAGCTTTCTTT
cdr3_aa: CASSLADRTFFGTEAFF
d_call: TRBD1
j_call: TRBJ1-1
v_call: TRBV7-9
clone_size: NA

cdr3_nt: TGTGCCAGCAGCCGATCCGGGACTATCAGCCAAGAGACCCAGTACTTC
cdr3_aa: CASSRSGTISQETQYF
d_call: TRBD2
j_call: TRBJ2-5
v_call: TRBV9
clone_size: NA

cdr3_nt: TGTGCCAGCAGTTTTCTACTGACAGGGACGAACACCGGGGAGCTGTTTTTT
cdr3_aa: CASSFLLTGTNTGELFF
d_call: TRBD1
j_call: TRBJ2-2
v_call: TRBV27
clone_size: NA

cdr3_nt: TGTGCCAGCAGCTTAGGACTAGCGAACTACAATGAGCAGTTCTTC
cdr3_aa: CASSLGLANYNEQFF
d_call: TRBD2
j_call: TRBJ2-1
v_call: TRBV7-3
clone_size: NA

cdr3_nt: TGTGCCAGCAGCCCTCCGGGGGGGAACACTGAAGCTTTCTTT
cdr3_aa: CASSPPGGNTEAFF
d_call: NA
j_call: TRBJ1-1
v_call: TRBV5-4
clone_size: NA

cdr3_nt: TGTGCCAGCAGTTACGCCGGACTAGCGGGAGAGGGGCAGTACTTC
cdr3_aa: CASSYAGLAGEGQYF
d_call: TRBD2
j_call: TRBJ2-7
v_call: TRBV6-5
clone_size: NA

cdr3_nt: TGTGCCAGTAACGGAGCGGGAATGAACATTCAGTACTTC
cdr3_aa: CASNGAGMNIQYF
d_call: TRBD2
j_call: TRBJ2-4
v_call: TRBV19
clone_size: NA

cdr3_nt: TGCGCCAGCAGCCACCCGGGACTAGCGGGAGTTGAGCAGTACTTC
cdr3_aa: CASSHPGLAGVEQYF
d_call: TRBD2
j_call: TRBJ2-7
v_call: TRBV4-1
clone_size: NA

cdr3_nt: TGTGCCAGCAGTGAGTTTAGCGGGGGCCAGTACAATGAGCAGTTCTTC
cdr3_aa: CASSEFSGGQYNEQFF
d_call: TRBD2
j_call: TRBJ2-1
v_call: TRBV6-4
clone_size: NA

cdr3_nt: TGTGCCAGCAGCTTAGAGACAGCCTACGAGCAGTACTTC
cdr3_aa: CASSLETAYEQYF
d_call: NA
j_call: TRBJ2-7
v_call: TRBV5-4
clone_size: NA

cdr3_nt: TGTGCCAGCAGTTTAGGCGACAGGGCTAACACCATATATTTT
cdr3_aa: CASSLGDRANTIYF
d_call: TRBD1
j_call: TRBJ1-3
v_call: TRBV28
clone_size: few

cdr3_nt: TGTGCCTGGATGGGACAGGTCTATAATTCACCCCTCCACTTT
cdr3_aa: CAWMGQVYNSPLHF
d_call: TRBD1
j_call: TRBJ1-6
v_call: TRBV30
clone_size: NA

cdr3_nt: TGTGCCAGCAGCCCGGGACAGGGGGCCTATGGCTACACCTTC
cdr3_aa: CASSPGQGAYGYTF
d_call: TRBD1
j_call: TRBJ1-2
v_call: TRBV11-3
clone_size: NA

cdr3_nt: TGTGCCAGCAGGGGTCGGGCTGAAGCTTTCTTT
cdr3_aa: CASRGRAEAFF
d_call: NA
j_call: TRBJ1-1
v_call: TRBV14
clone_size: NA